The 6 T cell receptor beta chains below were found in one sample sequenced in a study of graft-versus-host responses after intestinal transplantation. The protocol was immunoSEQ multiplex PCR, while the TCRdb copy is restricted to in-frame clones and leaves out a portion. Among about 78,000 clones listed, around 91% were seen once. Their antigens are not known. Sequencing used unstimulated CD8+ T cells sorted from spleen or lymph node cells, obtained before transplant. The receptors were sampled from a human donor who was the organ donor for an intestinal transplant.

V is TRBV7-9 and J is TRBJ1-1, with no clear D. Germline V gene data show CDR1 as SEHNR and CDR2 as FQNEAQ (reference sequence). CDR3 length equals 12 residues. V lost 5 bases to trimming and J lost 6 bases, with 10 bases between them. The CDR3 region is CASSDSGSEAFF. The CDR3, as DNA: TGTGCCAGCAGCGATTCCGGGTCTGAAGCTTTCTTT.

V gene TRBV11-2 combines with J gene TRBJ2-5, with TRBD1 as a possible D gene (6 bases). The CDR3 covers 15 residues. Germline-derived CDR1 and CDR2 are SGHAT and FQNNGV. With 1 base removed from V and 2 bases from J, the gap between germline ends came to 11 bases. The CDR3 DNA reads as TGTGCCAGCAGCTTAGCCCGACAGGTTCAAGAGACCCAGTACTTC. Its translation is CASSLARQVQETQYF.

The rearrangement uses TRBV6-4 and TRBJ1-2, with D possibly matching TRBD1 (5 bases). Per the germline V gene, CDR1 is MRHNA and CDR2 is SNTAGT. The V gene lost 2 bases and the J gene lost 3 bases, with 13 bases spanning the gap. The CDR3 is 15 amino acids. Written as DNA, the CDR3 is TGTGCCAGCAGTGACGGCCGGGGGAGGGACTATGGCTACACCTTC. Amino acid sequence: CASSDGRGRDYGYTF.

The genes are TRBV13 and TRBJ1-2, with a possible D match to TRBD1 (5 bases). CDR1 and CDR2 from the germline V gene are PRHDT and FYEKMQ (reference sequence). The CDR3 length is 14 residues. With 3 bases removed from V and 4 bases from J, the gap between germline ends came to 12 bases. CDR3 nucleotides: TGTGCCAGCAGCTTCCCAGGGTGGTCCTATGGCTACACCTTC. It codes for CASSFPGWSYGYTF.

The V and J genes are TRBV5-4 and TRBJ1-2, with D perhaps TRBD1 (5 bases). The CDR3 length is 15 residues. CDR1 and CDR2 (germline): SGHNT, YYREEE (reference sequence). V lost 0 bases, J lost 7 bases, and 16 bases lay in between. As DNA, the CDR3 is TGTGCCAGCAGCTTGGACAGGATACTTATGGGTGGCTACACCTTC. Protein product: CASSLDRILMGGYTF. Looking up the rest from reference TRBV5-4 and TRBJ1-2 gives the full variable domain: ETGVTQSPTHLIKTRGQQVTLRCSSQSGHNTVSWYQQALGQGPQFIFQYYREEENGRGNFPPRFSGLQFPNYSSELNVNALELDDSALYLCASSLDRILMGGYTFGSGTRLTVV.

The V gene is TRBV7-9, the J gene TRBJ1-5; unclear D gene. The germline CDR1 and CDR2 sequences are SEHNR and FQNEAQ (reference sequence). The CDR3 has 15 residues. V lost 4 bases and J lost 5, with 15 bases in between. The CDR3 DNA follows: TGTGCCAGCAGCTCCACCGGCAGCGCGCATCAGCCCCAGCATTTT. Protein: CASSSTGSAHQPQHF. The variable domain in full, with the rest retrieved from reference TRBV7-9 and TRBJ1-5, is DTGVSQNPRHKITKRGQNVTFRCDPISEHNRLYWYRQTLGQGPEFLTYFQNEAQLEKSRLLSDRFSAERPKGSFSTLEIQRTEQGDSAMYLCASSSTGSAHQPQHFGDGTRLSIL.